This T cell receptor (beta chain) was captured by sequencing in a study of blood T cells in healthy people across ages. It was with a sample-barcoded 5' primer and a J-beta primer mix that a second PCR of about 6 to 12 cycles was run. TCRdb re-called the 5' RACE reads through MiXCR, storing one row per CDR3 protein. The table lists about 1,500,000 distinct CDR3 sequences, 28% of them singletons. There are 16 residues in the CDR3. Looked up from germline, CDR1 is MDHEN and CDR2 is SYDVKM. Trimming took off 3 bases at V and 5 bases at J, with 18 bases between the two ends. Donors were healthy Caucasian individuals from Russia aged roughly 6 to 95. Each individual donor underwent a draw of approximately 9.8 milliliters of peripheral blood. PBMCs were isolated at a quantity of at least 7 million per sample. In this sample, this clonotype turned up many times.

The chain employs TRBV28 and TRBJ2-3, with D maybe TRBD1 (5 bases). Sequencing input: blood. This clonotype was sampled from a young woman in good health. The chain's CDR3 is CASSFTGSTRRDTQYF. In DNA form, the CDR3 reads TGTGCCAGCAGTTTTACAGGCAGTACACGTAGAGATACGCAGTATTTT.